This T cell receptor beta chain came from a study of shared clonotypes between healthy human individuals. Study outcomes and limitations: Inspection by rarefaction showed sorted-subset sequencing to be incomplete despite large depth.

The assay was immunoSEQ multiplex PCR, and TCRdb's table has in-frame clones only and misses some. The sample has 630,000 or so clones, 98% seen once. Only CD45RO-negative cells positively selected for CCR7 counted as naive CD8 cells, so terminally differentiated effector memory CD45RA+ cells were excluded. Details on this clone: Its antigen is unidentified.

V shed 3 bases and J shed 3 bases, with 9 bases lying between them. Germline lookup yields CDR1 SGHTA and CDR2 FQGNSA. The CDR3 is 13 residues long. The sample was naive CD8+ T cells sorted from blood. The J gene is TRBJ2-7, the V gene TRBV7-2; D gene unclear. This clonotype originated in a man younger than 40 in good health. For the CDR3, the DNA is TGTGCCAGCAGCTTTAATGTGGTCTACGAGCAGTACTTC. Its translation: CASSFNVVYEQYF.